This is a list of T cell receptor beta chains from one sample in a study of blood T cell repertoires in COVID-19. Assay: immunoSEQ multiplex PCR; the TCRdb copy retains only in-frame clones and omits some. The repertoire holds about 300,000 clones, with 70% to 90% as singletons. The sample comprised peripheral blood. All receptors come from a man younger than 35 who had recovered from COVID-19. Each CDR3 is given with its conserved first and last residue. Fields, in order: J gene, D gene, V gene, CDR3 protein. A D gene is named only where the DNA matches it firmly.

TRBJ2-2	TRBD1	TRBV10-3	CHSRLGGPGQGNTGELFF
TRBJ2-3	TRBD2	TRBV6-4	CASSEGLATDTQYF
TRBJ2-1	NA	TRBV5-6	CASSLAGTEYNEQFF
TRBJ2-3	TRBD2	TRBV4-3	CASSSSGVGTQYF
TRBJ1-3	NA	TRBV6-5	CASSYSSLISGNTIYF
TRBJ1-2	TRBD1	TRBV27	CASSLGSGQIYGYTF
TRBJ2-1	TRBD2	TRBV2	CASSASGRAYEQFF
TRBJ1-4	NA	TRBV30	CAWSEGTNEKLFF
TRBJ2-5	TRBD1	TRBV5-1	CASSTRTGGETQYF
TRBJ2-7	TRBD1	TRBV19	CASSIPGQTYEQYF
TRBJ1-2	NA	TRBV18	CASSPRGEGGYTF
TRBJ1-6	NA	TRBV27	CASSQRRGDYNSPLHF
TRBJ1-4	NA	TRBV2	CASSVRGGNEKLFF
TRBJ1-1	TRBD1	TRBV27	CASSLWGTGENTEAFF
TRBJ1-2	TRBD1	TRBV12-5	CASGGQPVDYGYTF
TRBJ2-5	NA	TRBV5-5	CASQGSETWFETQYF
TRBJ2-4	NA	TRBV5-6	CASSLDTGTSAKNIQYF
TRBJ2-3	TRBD1	TRBV6-5	CASGLGQGRDTQYF
TRBJ2-3	NA	TRBV5-1	CASSRYTDTQYF
TRBJ1-4	TRBD1	TRBV9	CASSVAGTGGSEKLFF
TRBJ2-2	TRBD2	TRBV7-9	CASRNGRLNTGELFF
TRBJ1-4	TRBD1	TRBV7-9	CASSLWTGITEKLFF
TRBJ2-3	NA	TRBV27	CASRLGGDTQYF
TRBJ2-7	NA	TRBV6-6	CATNPGARRHEQYF
TRBJ1-1	NA	TRBV6-1	CASSEHLQGIPNTEAFF
TRBJ1-5	NA	TRBV15	CATRGFSNQPQHF
TRBJ2-1	TRBD2	TRBV9	CASSVVAGTYNEQFF
TRBJ1-2	TRBD1	TRBV27	CASRFAGGQAAGYTF
TRBJ2-7	NA	TRBV18	CASSPQVGGTGSYEQYF
TRBJ2-5	TRBD2	TRBV18	CASSHGRGAGQETQYF
TRBJ1-1	NA	TRBV18	CASSPQQGTGEAFF
TRBJ1-1	TRBD1	TRBV2	CASSGDRGAAFF
TRBJ1-3	NA	TRBV11-2	CASSLEGWAVSGNTIYF
TRBJ2-7	TRBD1	TRBV5-1	CASSLGTPGGASSYEQYF
TRBJ1-5	TRBD1	TRBV4-3	CARTGGQPQHF
TRBJ1-2	NA	TRBV2	CASNDPEGGYGYTF
TRBJ2-2	TRBD2	TRBV27	CASSLSWRERGTGELFF
TRBJ1-5	TRBD1	TRBV7-9	CASSYTGDQPQHF
TRBJ2-1	TRBD2	TRBV6-5	CASSYRGLAGGEQFF
TRBJ2-7	NA	TRBV11-2	CASSLFGAGEQYF
TRBJ2-7	TRBD1	TRBV10-1	CASNKTTGTAEYEQYF
TRBJ2-7	NA	TRBV3-1/TRBV3-2	CASSQDLPSSYEQYF
TRBJ2-1	TRBD2	TRBV30	CAWSVQLAGGNEQFF
TRBJ1-1	NA	TRBV6-5	CASSYSSGYEAFF
TRBJ1-1	NA	TRBV7-2	CASSLQGYEAFF
TRBJ2-7	TRBD2	TRBV15	CATSTAGLDGYEQYF
TRBJ1-5	NA	TRBV27	CASSDRQGSNQPQHF
TRBJ2-1	TRBD1	TRBV27	CASSPGQIVNEQFF
TRBJ1-2	NA	TRBV27	CASSLEGRVQPRGGYTF
TRBJ1-3	NA	TRBV5-4	CASSFWGAGNTIYF
TRBJ1-5	NA	TRBV30	CAWSGQDGQPQHF
TRBJ2-2	NA	TRBV19	CASSIDLWLAGELFF
TRBJ1-4	NA	TRBV7-6	CASSPSWRAAATNEKLFF
TRBJ1-1	TRBD1	TRBV13	CASSPGGGSLVNTEAFF
TRBJ1-4	NA	TRBV4-3	CASSPIGRQELFF